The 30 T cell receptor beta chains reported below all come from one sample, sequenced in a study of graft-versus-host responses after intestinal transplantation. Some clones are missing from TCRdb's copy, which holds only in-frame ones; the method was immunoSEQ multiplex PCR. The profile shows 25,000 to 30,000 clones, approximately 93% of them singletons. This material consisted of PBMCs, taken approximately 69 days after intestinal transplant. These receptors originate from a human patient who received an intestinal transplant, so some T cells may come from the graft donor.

DNA for the CDR3: TGTGCCAGCAGTTTATCGAGGGTGGAGCGCCAGCATTTT. This codes for CASSLSRVERQHF. The chain combines TRBV27 with TRBJ1-5; no firm D call. V was pared by 0 bases and J by 12 bases, with 12 bases between. Germline assignment: CDR1 MNHEY and CDR2 SMNVEV (reference sequence). This CDR3 spans 13 amino acids.

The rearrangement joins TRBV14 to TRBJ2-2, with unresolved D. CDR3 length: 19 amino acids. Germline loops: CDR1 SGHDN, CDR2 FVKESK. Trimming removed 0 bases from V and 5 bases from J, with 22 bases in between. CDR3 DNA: TGTGCCAGCAGCCAAGATCCGTTATTACACCCGACGAGGACCGGGGAGCTGTTTTTT. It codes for CASSQDPLLHPTRTGELFF.

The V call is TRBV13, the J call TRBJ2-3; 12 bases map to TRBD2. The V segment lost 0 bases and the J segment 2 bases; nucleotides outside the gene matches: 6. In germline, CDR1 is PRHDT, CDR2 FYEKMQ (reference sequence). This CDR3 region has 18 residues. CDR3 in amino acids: CASSLGLAGGLNTDTQYF. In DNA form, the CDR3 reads TGTGCCAGCAGCTTAGGACTAGCGGGGGGTCTAAACACAGATACGCAGTATTTT.

CDR3 amino acids: CASGLETGELFF. The DNA for the CDR3 is TGCGCCAGCGGACTCGAGACCGGGGAGCTGTTTTTT. The chain combines TRBV4-1 with TRBJ2-2; D perhaps matches TRBD2 (5 bases). The CDR3 loop spans 12 amino acids. Germline V CDR1 and CDR2: MGHRA, YSYEKL. V was shortened by 8 bases and J by 5 bases, with 9 bases between the two germline ends.

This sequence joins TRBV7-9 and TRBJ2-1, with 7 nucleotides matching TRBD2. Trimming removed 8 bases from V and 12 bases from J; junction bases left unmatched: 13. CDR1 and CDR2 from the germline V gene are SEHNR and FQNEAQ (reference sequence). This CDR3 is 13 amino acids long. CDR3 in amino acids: CASVRGSSYAQFF. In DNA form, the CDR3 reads TGTGCCAGCGTGCGGGGGAGCTCGTATGCGCAGTTCTTC.

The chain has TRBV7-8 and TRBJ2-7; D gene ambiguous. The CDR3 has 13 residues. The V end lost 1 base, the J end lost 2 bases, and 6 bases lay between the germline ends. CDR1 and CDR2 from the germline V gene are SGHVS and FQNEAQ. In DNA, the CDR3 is TGTGCCAGCAGCTTAGGACGTACCTACGAGCAGTACTTC. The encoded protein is CASSLGRTYEQYF.

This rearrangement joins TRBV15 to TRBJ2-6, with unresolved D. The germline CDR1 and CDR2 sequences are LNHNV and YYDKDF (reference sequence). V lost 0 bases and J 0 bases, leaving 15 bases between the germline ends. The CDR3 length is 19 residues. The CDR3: CATSRDKPDVISGANVLTF. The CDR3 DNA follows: TGTGCCACCAGCAGAGATAAGCCAGACGTAATCTCTGGGGCCAACGTCCTGACTTTC.

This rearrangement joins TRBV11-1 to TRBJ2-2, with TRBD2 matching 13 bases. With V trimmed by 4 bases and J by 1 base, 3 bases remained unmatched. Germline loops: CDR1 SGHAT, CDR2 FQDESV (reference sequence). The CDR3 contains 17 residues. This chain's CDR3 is CASSSTSGGMNTGELFF. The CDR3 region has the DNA TGTGCCAGCAGCTCGACTAGCGGGGGGATGAACACCGGGGAGCTGTTTTTT.

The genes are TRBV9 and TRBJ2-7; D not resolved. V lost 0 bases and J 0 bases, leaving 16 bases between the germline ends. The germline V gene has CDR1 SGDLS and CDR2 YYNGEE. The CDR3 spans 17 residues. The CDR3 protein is CASSVGSGNSPSYEQYF. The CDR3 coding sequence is TGTGCCAGCAGCGTAGGGTCTGGGAATTCTCCCTCCTACGAGCAGTACTTC.

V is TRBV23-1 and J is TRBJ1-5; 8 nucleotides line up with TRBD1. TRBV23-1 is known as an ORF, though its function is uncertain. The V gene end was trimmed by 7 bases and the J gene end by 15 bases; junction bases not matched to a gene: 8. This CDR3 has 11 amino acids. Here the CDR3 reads CASKSRDRRHF. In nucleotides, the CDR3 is TGCGCCAGCAAGTCTAGGGACAGGAGGCATTTT.

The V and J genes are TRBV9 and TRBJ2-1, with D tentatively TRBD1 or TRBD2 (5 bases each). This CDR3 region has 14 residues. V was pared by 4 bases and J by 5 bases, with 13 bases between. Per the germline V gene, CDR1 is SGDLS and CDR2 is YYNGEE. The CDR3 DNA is TGTGCCAGCAGCTCCCGGGGCTTAGACAATGAGCAGTTCTTC. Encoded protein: CASSSRGLDNEQFF.

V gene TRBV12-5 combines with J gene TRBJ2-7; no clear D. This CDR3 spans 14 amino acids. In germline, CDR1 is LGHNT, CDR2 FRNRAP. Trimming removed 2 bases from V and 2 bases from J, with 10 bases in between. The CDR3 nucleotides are TGTGCTAGTGGTTTGTCCGGATTCCCCTACGAGCAGTACTTC. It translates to CASGLSGFPYEQYF.

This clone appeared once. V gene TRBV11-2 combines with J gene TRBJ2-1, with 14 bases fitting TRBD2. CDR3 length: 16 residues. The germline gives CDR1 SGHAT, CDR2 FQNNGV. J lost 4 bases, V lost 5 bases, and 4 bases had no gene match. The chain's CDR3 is CASSGRTSGGYNEQFF. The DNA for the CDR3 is TGTGCCAGCAGCGGAAGGACTAGCGGGGGGTACAATGAGCAGTTCTTC.

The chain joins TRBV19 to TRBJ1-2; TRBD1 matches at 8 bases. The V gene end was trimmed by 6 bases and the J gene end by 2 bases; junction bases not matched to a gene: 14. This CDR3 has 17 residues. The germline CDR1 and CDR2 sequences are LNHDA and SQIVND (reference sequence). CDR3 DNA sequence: TGTGCCAGTAGACACAGGGGGGACCCGTCTTGGAACTATGGCTACACCTTC. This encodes CASRHRGDPSWNYGYTF.

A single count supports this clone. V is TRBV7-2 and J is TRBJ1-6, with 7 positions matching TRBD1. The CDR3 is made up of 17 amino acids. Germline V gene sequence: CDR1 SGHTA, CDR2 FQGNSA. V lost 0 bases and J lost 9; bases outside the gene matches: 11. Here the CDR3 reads CASSLAILHRGGSPLHF. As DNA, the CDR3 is TGTGCCAGCAGCTTAGCGATACTGCACAGGGGCGGTTCACCCCTCCACTTT. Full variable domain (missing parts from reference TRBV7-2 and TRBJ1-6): GAGVSQSPSNKVTEKGKDVELRCDPISGHTALYWYRQSLGQGLEFLIYFQGNSAPDKSGLPSDRFSAERTGGSVSTLTIQRTQQEDSAVYLCASSLAILHRGGSPLHFGNGTRLTVT.

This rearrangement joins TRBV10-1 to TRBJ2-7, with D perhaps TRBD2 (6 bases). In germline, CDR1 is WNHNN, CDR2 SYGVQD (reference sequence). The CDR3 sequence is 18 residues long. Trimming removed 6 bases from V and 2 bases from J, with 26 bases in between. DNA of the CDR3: TGCGCCAGCAGCCCGACGTGGGGGATAAGGAGGGGTCCCTACGAGCAGTACTTC. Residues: CASSPTWGIRRGPYEQYF.

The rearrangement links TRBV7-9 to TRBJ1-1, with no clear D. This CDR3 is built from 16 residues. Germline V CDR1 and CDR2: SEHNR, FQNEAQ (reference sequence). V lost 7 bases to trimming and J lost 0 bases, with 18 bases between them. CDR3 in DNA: TGTGCCAGCAACCCCGGACCTTATAGAGTGAACACTGAAGCTTTCTTT. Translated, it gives CASNPGPYRVNTEAFF.

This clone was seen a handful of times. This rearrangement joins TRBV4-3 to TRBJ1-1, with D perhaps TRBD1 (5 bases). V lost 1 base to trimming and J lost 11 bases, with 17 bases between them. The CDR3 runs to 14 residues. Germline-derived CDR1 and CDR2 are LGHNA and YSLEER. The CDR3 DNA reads TGCGCCAGCAGCCAAGGAAGACAGAGTGTTTGGGCTTTCTTT. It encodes CASSQGRQSVWAFF.

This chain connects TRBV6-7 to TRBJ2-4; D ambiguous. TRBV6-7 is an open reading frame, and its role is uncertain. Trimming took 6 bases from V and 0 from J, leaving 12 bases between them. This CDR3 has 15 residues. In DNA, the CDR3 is TGTGCCAGCAGCCAAGGGTTTTTAGCCAAAAACATTCAGTACTTC. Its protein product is CASSQGFLAKNIQYF.

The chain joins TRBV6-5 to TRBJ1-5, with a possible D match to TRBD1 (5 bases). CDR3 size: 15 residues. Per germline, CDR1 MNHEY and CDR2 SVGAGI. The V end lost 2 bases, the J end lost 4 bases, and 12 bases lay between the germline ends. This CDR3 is CASSYKGHGNQPQHF. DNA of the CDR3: TGTGCCAGCAGTTACAAGGGGCATGGGAATCAGCCCCAGCATTTT.

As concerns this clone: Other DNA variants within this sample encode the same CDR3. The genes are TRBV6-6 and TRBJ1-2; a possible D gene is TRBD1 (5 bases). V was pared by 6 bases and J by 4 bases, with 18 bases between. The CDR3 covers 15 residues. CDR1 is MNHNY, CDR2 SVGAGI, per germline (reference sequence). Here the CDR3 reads CASSYPLGGSYGYTF. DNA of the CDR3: TGTGCCAGCAGCTACCCTCTGGGGGGAAGCTATGGCTACACCTTC.

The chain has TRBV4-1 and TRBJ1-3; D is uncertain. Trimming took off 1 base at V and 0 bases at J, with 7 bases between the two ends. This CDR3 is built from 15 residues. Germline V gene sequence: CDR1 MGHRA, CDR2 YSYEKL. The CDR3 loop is CASSQVRDSGNTIYF. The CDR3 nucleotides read TGCGCCAGCAGCCAAGTCCGGGACTCTGGAAACACCATATATTTT.

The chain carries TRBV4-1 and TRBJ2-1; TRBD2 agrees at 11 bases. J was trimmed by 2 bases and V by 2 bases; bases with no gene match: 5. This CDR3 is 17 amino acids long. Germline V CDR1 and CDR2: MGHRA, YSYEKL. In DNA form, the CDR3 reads TGCGCCAGCAGCCAAACTAGCGGGGGCCCTCCCTACAATGAGCAGTTCTTC. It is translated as CASSQTSGGPPYNEQFF.

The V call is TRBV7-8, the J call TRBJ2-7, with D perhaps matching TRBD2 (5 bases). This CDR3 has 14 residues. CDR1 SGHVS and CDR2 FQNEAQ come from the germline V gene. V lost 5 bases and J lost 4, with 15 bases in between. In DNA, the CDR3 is TGTGCCAGCAGCCCGCGGCGGGTGGGGTACGAGCAGTACTTC. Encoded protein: CASSPRRVGYEQYF.

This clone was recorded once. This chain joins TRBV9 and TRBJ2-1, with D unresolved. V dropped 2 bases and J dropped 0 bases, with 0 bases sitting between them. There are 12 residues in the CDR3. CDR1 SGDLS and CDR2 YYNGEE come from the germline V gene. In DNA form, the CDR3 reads TGTGCCAGCAGCGTCTCCTACAATGAGCAGTTCTTC. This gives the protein CASSVSYNEQFF. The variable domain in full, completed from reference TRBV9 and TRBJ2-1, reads DSGVTQTPKHLITATGQRVTLRCSPRSGDLSVYWYQQSLDQGLQFLIQYYNGEERAKGNILERFSAQQFPDLHSELNLSSLELGDSALYFCASSVSYNEQFFGPGTRLTVL.

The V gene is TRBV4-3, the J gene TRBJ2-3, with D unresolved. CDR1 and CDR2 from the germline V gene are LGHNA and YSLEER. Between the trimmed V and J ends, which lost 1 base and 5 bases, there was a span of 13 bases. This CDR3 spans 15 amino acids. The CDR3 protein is CASSQAWIRKDTQYF. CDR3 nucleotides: TGCGCCAGCAGCCAAGCATGGATCCGTAAAGATACGCAGTATTTT.

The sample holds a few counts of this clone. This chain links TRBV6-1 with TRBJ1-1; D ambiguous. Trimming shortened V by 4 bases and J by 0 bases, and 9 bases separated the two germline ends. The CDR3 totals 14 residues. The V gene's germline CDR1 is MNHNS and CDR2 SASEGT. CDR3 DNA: TGTGCCAGCAGTGGCCGGGTCCTGAACACTGAAGCTTTCTTT. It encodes CASSGRVLNTEAFF.

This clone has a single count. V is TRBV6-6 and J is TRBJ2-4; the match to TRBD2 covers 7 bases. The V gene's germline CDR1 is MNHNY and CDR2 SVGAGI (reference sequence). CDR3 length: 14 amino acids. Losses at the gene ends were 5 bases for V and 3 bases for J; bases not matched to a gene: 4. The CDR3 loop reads CASSTGGIKNIQYF. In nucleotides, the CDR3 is TGTGCCAGCAGTACCGGGGGGATCAAAAACATTCAGTACTTC.

The CDR3 spells CASSLPVSNSGNTIYF. The CDR3 DNA reads TGTGCCAGCAGCTTACCGGTCAGTAACTCTGGAAACACCATATATTTT. This chain links TRBV11-3 with TRBJ1-3, with D unresolved. The CDR3 is made up of 16 amino acids. V was trimmed by 2 bases and J by 0 bases, leaving 11 bases between them. CDR1 is SGHNT and CDR2 is YENEEA in the germline V gene.

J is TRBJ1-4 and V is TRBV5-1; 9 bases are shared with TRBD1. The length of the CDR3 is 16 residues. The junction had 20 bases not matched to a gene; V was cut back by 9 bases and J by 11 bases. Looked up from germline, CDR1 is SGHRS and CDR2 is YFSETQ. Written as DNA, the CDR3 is TGCGCCACCCCTGGGACAGGGTCCAATCATGGATATAAACTGTTTTTT. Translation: CATPGTGSNHGYKLFF.